Sequencing of this T cell receptor (beta chain) was carried out in a study of T cells in localized non-small cell lung cancer. Overall study results and limits: Elevated circulating T cell density in blood was associated with longer overall survival. Uninvolved adjacent lung had the highest recorded T cell clonality, with tumor below it. Researchers found a median approximately 60 of the top 100 tumor clones in adjacent lung. Investigators sequenced only a single tumor region, leaving heterogeneity possible.

The germline gives CDR1 MNHNS, CDR2 SASEGT. The CDR3 has 15 amino acids. V was shortened by 5 bases and J by 5 bases, with 16 bases between the two germline ends. Measured with immunoSEQ multiplex PCR; TCRdb has only the in-frame clones, and not every one. The table records just under 35,000 clones, approximately 89% of them present only once. As concerns this clone: What it recognizes is unknown.

The chain recombines TRBV6-1 with TRBJ2-4; perhaps TRBD1 as D (5 bases). This receptor was identified in a female donor over 55 with stage II lung adenocarcinoma. The sequencing here drew on peripheral blood mononuclear cells, taken before any cancer treatment. The CDR3 protein is CASSTVRVWENIQYF. DNA of the CDR3: TGTGCCAGCAGTACAGTCAGGGTGTGGGAAAACATTCAGTACTTC.